Presented here are 18 T cell receptor beta chains from one specimen sequenced in a study of OX40 agonist ivuxolimab in advanced cancers. TCRdb's table, derived via immunoSEQ multiplex PCR, lists solely in-frame clones and lacks some. Of over 65,000 clones in the sample, 84% are singletons; the top ten hold around 0.77%. Source: CD4+ or CD8+ T cells sorted from blood, taken in a trial of the OX40 agonist ivuxolimab. The source of these receptors is an adult with an advanced solid tumor such as melanoma, head and neck, liver or kidney cancer.

The J gene is TRBJ1-1, the V gene TRBV5-1, with a tentative D call TRBD1 (5 bases). The CDR3 has 17 residues. V was trimmed by 0 bases and J by 0 bases, leaving 15 bases between them. Germline-derived CDR1 and CDR2 are SGHRS and YFSETQ. In nucleotides, the CDR3 is TGCGCCAGCAGCTTGGGGCGCGGGGGTCCTTTGAACACTGAAGCTTTCTTT. Translating gives CASSLGRGGPLNTEAFF. The whole variable domain, filled in from reference TRBV5-1 and TRBJ1-1, reads KAGVTQTPRYLIKTRGQQVTLSCSPISGHRSVSWYQQTPGQGLQFLFEYFSETQRNKGNFPGRFSGRQFSNSRSEMNVSTLELGDSALYLCASSLGRGGPLNTEAFFGQGTRLTVV.

This clone was observed a few times. This sequence joins TRBV7-9 and TRBJ1-4; D not certain. The CDR3 totals 12 residues. CDR1 is SEHNR, CDR2 FQNEAQ, per germline (reference sequence). Trimming removed 4 bases at V and 7 bases at J, with 7 bases between. The CDR3 loop reads CASSYTGEKLFF. CDR3 sequence (DNA): TGTGCCAGCAGCTATACGGGTGAAAAACTGTTTTTT.

CDR3 bases: TGTGCCAGCTCACCACGGATCGGGGACGAGCAGTACTTC. Translated, it gives CASSPRIGDEQYF. This chain uses TRBV18 with TRBJ2-7, with a weak D call TRBD2 (5 bases). This CDR3 has 13 residues. CDR1 KGHSH and CDR2 LQKENI come from the germline V gene. Trimming took 1 base from V and 5 from J, leaving 9 bases between them.

J is TRBJ1-5 and V is TRBV19; D is unresolved. CDR3 length: 15 residues. Looked up from germline, CDR1 is LNHDA and CDR2 is SQIVND (reference sequence). V lost 2 bases to trimming and J lost 3 bases, with 11 bases between them. This chain's CDR3 is CASSILGQTNQPQHF. In nucleotides, the CDR3 is TGTGCCAGTAGTATACTTGGGCAGACCAATCAGCCCCAGCATTTT.

The chain links TRBV7-2 to TRBJ1-2; no clear D. Germline V CDR1 and CDR2: SGHTA, FQGNSA. CDR3 length: 16 residues. Trimming cost V 5 bases and J 7 bases, with 23 bases left between them. CDR3 in DNA: TGTGCCAGCAGCCCGGCGGGGTCGATGGGTTTGGGTGGCTACACCTTC. Amino acid sequence: CASSPAGSMGLGGYTF.

The rearrangement joins TRBV28 to TRBJ2-2; D is unresolved. There are 15 residues in the CDR3. The V and J ends lost 6 bases and 3 bases respectively, with 14 bases between them. Germline V gives CDR1 MDHEN, CDR2 SYDVKM. The CDR3 spells CASSPASWYTGELFF. The CDR3 nucleotides read TGTGCCAGCAGCCCGGCGAGCTGGTACACCGGGGAGCTGTTTTTT.

This chain joins TRBV29-1 and TRBJ2-2, with D possibly TRBD1 on 6 matching bases. CDR1 and CDR2 from the germline V gene are SQVTM and ANQGSEA. V was trimmed by 7 bases and J by 1 base, leaving 10 bases between them. CDR3 length equals 13 residues. The CDR3 spells CSGLQGNTGELFF. CDR3 in DNA: TGCAGCGGGCTACAGGGGAACACCGGGGAGCTGTTTTTT.

The chain couples TRBV7-2 to TRBJ2-3; 7 bases line up with TRBD1. Germline-derived CDR1 and CDR2 are SGHTA and FQGNSA. J was trimmed by 1 base and V by 4 bases; bases with no gene match: 2. The CDR3 has 14 residues. CDR3 residues: CASSSGQRTDTQYF. The CDR3 bases are TGTGCCAGCAGCTCGGGACAGCGCACAGATACGCAGTATTTT. Using reference TRBV7-2 and TRBJ2-3 for the parts outside the CDR3, the full variable domain is GAGVSQSPSNKVTEKGKDVELRCDPISGHTALYWYRQSLGQGLEFLIYFQGNSAPDKSGLPSDRFSAERTGGSVSTLTIQRTQQEDSAVYLCASSSGQRTDTQYFGPGTRLTVL.

The V and J genes are TRBV4-1 and TRBJ2-3, with 14 bases lining up with TRBD2. From germline, CDR1 is MGHRA and CDR2 YSYEKL. This CDR3 has 17 amino acids. The V and J ends lost 5 bases and 5 bases, in that order; junction bases with no gene match: 9. Here the CDR3 DNA reads TGCGCCAGCAGCAAATCGGGACTAGCGGGAGCTGGAGATACGCAGTATTTT. Its translation is CASSKSGLAGAGDTQYF.

The chain employs TRBV6-1 and TRBJ1-5; no definite D call. The V gene lost 2 bases and the J gene lost 4 bases, with 9 bases spanning the gap. This CDR3 region has 14 residues. Per germline, CDR1 MNHNS and CDR2 SASEGT. This CDR3 reads CASSERVGNQPQHF. The CDR3 DNA is TGTGCCAGCAGTGAAAGGGTTGGGAATCAGCCCCAGCATTTT.

The V gene is TRBV7-2, the J gene TRBJ1-5; no clear D. Trimming took 4 bases from V and 6 from J, leaving 10 bases between them. Looked up from germline, CDR1 is SGHTA and CDR2 is FQGNSA. The CDR3 is 13 amino acids. The DNA of the CDR3 is TGTGCCAGCAGCTCCTTTTTAGGTCAGCCCCAGCATTTT. This translates into CASSSFLGQPQHF.

This clone has just a few counts. The chain combines TRBV28 with TRBJ1-1, with unresolved D. CDR1 is MDHEN and CDR2 is SYDVKM in the germline V gene. There are 15 residues in the CDR3. The ends were cut back, 3 bases at V and 0 bases at J, with 11 bases in the middle. CDR3 sequence reads: CASSFPGRLNTEAFF. DNA of the CDR3: TGTGCCAGCAGTTTCCCGGGCAGGTTGAACACTGAAGCTTTCTTT.

The J gene is TRBJ2-7, the V gene TRBV20-1; 8 bases match TRBD2. The ends lost 3 bases at V and 7 bases at J; junction bases unmatched: 2. Per the germline V gene, CDR1 is DFQATT and CDR2 is SNEGSKA (reference sequence). The CDR3 covers 11 residues. CDR3 sequence reads: CSARIAGEQYF. The CDR3, as DNA: TGCAGTGCTAGGATAGCGGGGGAGCAGTACTTC.

The chain has TRBV11-2 and TRBJ1-5; possible D gene TRBD1, 5 bases. Trimming pared 5 bases from V and 7 bases from J, leaving 21 bases between. The CDR3 sequence is 16 residues long. CDR1 and CDR2 from the germline V gene are SGHAT and FQNNGV. The chain's CDR3 is CASSRTTTGGDQPQHF. The CDR3 DNA reads TGTGCCAGCAGCCGTACAACAACCGGGGGGGACCAGCCCCAGCATTTT.

The chain uses TRBV2 and TRBJ2-1; 12 positions match TRBD2. The CDR3 loop spans 14 amino acids. V was pared by 7 bases and J by 9 bases, with 7 bases of the junction left unmatched. In germline, CDR1 is SNHLY, CDR2 FYNNEI. The CDR3 loop is CASNKELAGGEQFF. CDR3 DNA: TGTGCCAGCAACAAGGAACTAGCGGGGGGTGAGCAGTTCTTC.

The J gene is TRBJ2-1, the V gene TRBV30; 13 bases agree with TRBD2. V dropped 1 base and J dropped 10; count of bases not matched to a gene: 4. The CDR3 runs 14 residues. Germline loops: CDR1 GTSNPN, CDR2 SVGIG (reference sequence). CDR3 sequence reads: CAWSAGLAGREQFF. In DNA form, the CDR3 reads TGTGCCTGGAGTGCGGGACTAGCGGGACGAGAGCAGTTCTTC.

This chain joins TRBV6-5 and TRBJ2-7; 7 nucleotides align to TRBD1. CDR3 length: 13 residues. The V gene end was trimmed by 8 bases and the J gene end by 4 bases; junction bases not matched to a gene: 8. Germline V gene lookup returns CDR1 MNHEY and CDR2 SVGAGI. The CDR3 DNA reads TGTGCCAGCGGGGCAGGGGGTGAATACGAGCAGTACTTC. Translated, it gives CASGAGGEYEQYF.

The chain recombines TRBV27 with TRBJ2-2, with 8 bases lining up with TRBD2. After removal of 5 bases from V and 6 bases from J, the junction contained 2 bases not matched to a gene. The CDR3 has 13 residues. Germline lookup yields CDR1 MNHEY and CDR2 SMNVEV (reference sequence). This chain's CDR3 is CASSKLAAGELFF. CDR3 in DNA: TGTGCCAGCAGTAAACTAGCGGCCGGGGAGCTGTTTTTT.